These 11 T cell receptor beta chains were sequenced from one sample in a study of beta chain features in type 1 diabetes. Expressed TCRB transcripts were sequenced, since all the RNA that had been isolated was reverse transcribed. Assay: immunoSEQ multiplex PCR; the TCRdb copy retains only in-frame clones and omits some. Here the sample spans about 930,000 clones, about a sixth being singletons. Material: naive CD4+ T cells from blood. Receptor source: a woman aged 18 to 35 in good health.

This rearrangement joins TRBV2 to TRBJ2-1; no clear D gene. Trimming stripped 7 bases from V and 5 bases from J, with 6 bases between. CDR1 and CDR2 (germline): SNHLY, FYNNEI. The length of the CDR3 is 11 residues. This CDR3 reads CASTLHNEQFF. The CDR3 DNA follows: TGTGCCAGCACTCTCCACAATGAGCAGTTCTTC.

This clone was detected a few times. Other DNA sequences in this sample translate to the same CDR3. The genes are TRBV7-3 and TRBJ1-1; no clear D gene. Germline CDR1 and CDR2: SGHTA and FQGTGA. Trimming removed 8 bases at V and 1 base at J, with 11 bases between. The CDR3 extends over 13 amino acids. CDR3 sequence reads: CASSRQGNTEAFF. The CDR3 DNA is TGTGCCAGCTCCAGACAAGGGAACACTGAAGCTTTCTTT.

The V gene is TRBV7-2, the J gene TRBJ2-7; D is unclear. With 3 bases removed from V and 6 bases from J, the gap between germline ends came to 15 bases. This CDR3 has 14 amino acids. The germline CDR1 and CDR2 sequences are SGHTA and FQGNSA. Here the CDR3 DNA reads TGTGCCAGCAGCTTTACAGAGATCGGCCGCGAGCAGTACTTC. This gives the protein CASSFTEIGREQYF.

This clone was detected only a few times. The V and J genes are TRBV21-1 and TRBJ2-1; TRBD2, as called in the table, went unchecked against the DNA. TRBV21-1 is termed a pseudogene. This CDR3 comprises 16 residues. The DNA for the CDR3 is TGTGCCAGCAGCCAGACTAGCGGGAGGGCCGCGGATGAGCAGTTCTTC. It codes for CASSQTSGRAADEQFF.

On this clone itself: Other DNA variants within this sample encode the same CDR3. The CDR3 sequence: CASSLAGVYEQYF. In DNA, the CDR3 is TGTGCCAGCAGCTTGGCAGGGGTCTACGAGCAGTACTTC. The chain uses TRBV7-9 and TRBJ2-7; TRBD1 is a possible D gene (6 bases). CDR3 length equals 13 residues. Trimming left V 3 bases short and J 3 bases short, with 9 bases between. Germline lookup yields CDR1 SEHNR and CDR2 FQNEAQ (reference sequence). Based on the CDR3 plus reference TRBV7-9 and TRBJ2-7, the full variable domain is DTGVSQNPRHKITKRGQNVTFRCDPISEHNRLYWYRQTLGQGPEFLTYFQNEAQLEKSRLLSDRFSAERPKGSFSTLEIQRTEQGDSAMYLCASSLAGVYEQYFGPGTRLTVT.

This chain links TRBV7-9 with TRBJ2-1; no definite D call. Germline V lookup: CDR1 SEHNR, CDR2 FQNEAQ (reference sequence). CDR3 length: 13 residues. Between the trimmed V and J ends, which lost 1 base and 8 bases, there was a span of 9 bases. The CDR3 nucleotides read TGTGCCAGCAGCTTAGACCCATGGGATGAGCAGTTCTTC. It codes for CASSLDPWDEQFF.

The chain is built from TRBV11-2 and TRBJ1-5; D is unresolved. V was clipped by 0 bases and J by 8 bases, with 8 bases between them. From germline, CDR1 is SGHAT and CDR2 FQNNGV. This CDR3 comprises 13 residues. The CDR3 protein is CASSLDQVKPQHF. In DNA form, the CDR3 reads TGTGCCAGCAGCTTAGATCAGGTCAAGCCCCAGCATTTT.

In its sample, this clone was seen a few times. The rearrangement links TRBV5-1 to TRBJ2-5, with D unclear. CDR3 length: 13 residues. Germline CDR1 SGHRS, CDR2 YFSETQ. V lost 4 bases and J lost 2, with 9 bases in between. CDR3 nucleotide sequence: TGCGCCAGCAGCCTTCAGCTACAAGAGACCCAGTACTTC. Its protein product is CASSLQLQETQYF.

The chain employs TRBV2 and TRBJ1-4, with TRBD1 matching 7 bases. Germline V gives CDR1 SNHLY, CDR2 FYNNEI. V trimming: 4 bases; J trimming: 2 bases; junction bases outside the gene matches: 7. The CDR3 runs 16 residues. CDR3 sequence reads: CASSAQGLATNEKLFF. The CDR3 DNA sequence: TGTGCCAGCAGTGCACAGGGGTTAGCTACTAATGAAAAACTGTTTTTT.

The genes are TRBV7-2 and TRBJ1-2, with 7 bases fitting TRBD1. The CDR3 is made up of 17 amino acids. J gave up 8 bases and V 6 bases, and 21 bases lay outside the gene matches. Germline assignment: CDR1 SGHTA and CDR2 FQGNSA. The chain's CDR3 is CASRKPGTAKRSGGYTF. Written as DNA, the CDR3 is TGTGCCAGCAGGAAGCCTGGGACAGCAAAGCGAAGCGGCGGCTACACCTTC. The full variable domain, rest sourced from reference TRBV7-2 and TRBJ1-2, is GAGVSQSPSNKVTEKGKDVELRCDPISGHTALYWYRQSLGQGLEFLIYFQGNSAPDKSGLPSDRFSAERTGGSVSTLTIQRTQQEDSAVYLCASRKPGTAKRSGGYTFGSGTRLTVV.

This sequence joins TRBV28 and TRBJ2-1; D is unresolved. This CDR3 is built from 15 residues. Per the germline V gene, CDR1 is MDHEN and CDR2 is SYDVKM. V was cut by 4 bases and J by 1 base, with 11 bases left in between. The CDR3 DNA reads as TGTGCCAGCAGTTCGGACGGCAGGTCCTACAATGAGCAGTTCTTC. The encoded protein is CASSSDGRSYNEQFF.